This T cell receptor (beta chain) was identified during a study of blood T cells in healthy people across ages. This CDR3 has 14 residues. Germline CDR1 and CDR2: SGHAT and FQNNGV. V lost 6 bases and J lost 13; bases outside the gene matches: 14. Together with a sample-barcoded 5' primer, a J-beta primer mix was included in a second PCR lasting about 7 to 12 cycles. TCRdb redid the calling of the 5' RACE reads with MiXCR, one entry per CDR3 protein. The data show roughly 1.7 million distinct CDR3 sequences, about 32% seen once. Isolation of PBMCs gave at least 7 million cells per sample. The chain links TRBV11-2 to TRBJ2-1, with TRBD2 matching over 8 bases. The receptor comes from a woman aged 25 to 39 in good health. Sequences were obtained from blood. CDR3 protein: CASSHEAVGTRQFF. CDR3 sequence (DNA): TGTGCCAGCAGTCACGAAGCGGTCGGGACTAGACAGTTCTTC.